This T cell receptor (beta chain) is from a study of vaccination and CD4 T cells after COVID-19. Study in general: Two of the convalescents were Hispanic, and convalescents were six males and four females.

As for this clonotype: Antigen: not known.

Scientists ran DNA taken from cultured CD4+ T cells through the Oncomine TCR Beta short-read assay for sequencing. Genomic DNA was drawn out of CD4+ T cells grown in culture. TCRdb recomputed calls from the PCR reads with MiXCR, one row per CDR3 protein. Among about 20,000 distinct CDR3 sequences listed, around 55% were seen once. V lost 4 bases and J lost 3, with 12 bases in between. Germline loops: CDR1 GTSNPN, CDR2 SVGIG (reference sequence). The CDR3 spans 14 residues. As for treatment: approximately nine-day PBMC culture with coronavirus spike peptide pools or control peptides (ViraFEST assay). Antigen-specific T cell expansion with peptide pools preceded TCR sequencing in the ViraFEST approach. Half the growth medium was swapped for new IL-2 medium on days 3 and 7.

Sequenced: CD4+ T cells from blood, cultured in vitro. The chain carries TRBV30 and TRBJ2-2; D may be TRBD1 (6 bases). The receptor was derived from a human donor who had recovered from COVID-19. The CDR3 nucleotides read TGTGCCTGGAATCGGCAGGGGTACACCGGGGAGCTGTTTTTT. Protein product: CAWNRQGYTGELFF.